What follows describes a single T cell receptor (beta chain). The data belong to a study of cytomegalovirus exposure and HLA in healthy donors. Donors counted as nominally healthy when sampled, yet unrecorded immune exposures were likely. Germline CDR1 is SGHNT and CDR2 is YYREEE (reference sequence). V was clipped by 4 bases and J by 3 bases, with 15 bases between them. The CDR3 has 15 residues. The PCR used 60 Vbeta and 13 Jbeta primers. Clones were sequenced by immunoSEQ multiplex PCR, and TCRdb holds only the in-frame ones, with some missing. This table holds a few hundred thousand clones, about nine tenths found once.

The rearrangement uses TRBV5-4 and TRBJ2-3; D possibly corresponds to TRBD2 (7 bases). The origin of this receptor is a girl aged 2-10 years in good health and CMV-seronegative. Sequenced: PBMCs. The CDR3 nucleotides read TGTGCCAGCAGCCCCCCCGGGGGGCTAACAGATACGCAGTATTTT. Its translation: CASSPPGGLTDTQYF.